The 17 T cell receptor beta chains below all came from one sample that was sequenced in a study of control samples from healthy donors and cancer patients (dated by TCRdb to 2018 to 2021). The library was generated by the immunoSEQ multiplex PCR assay. As stored in TCRdb, this immuneACCESS dataset retains in-frame rearrangements with V and J assigned. A fraction of the clones does not appear; measured against another copy, unresolved V genes explain less than half of the discrepancy, and the remainder lacks a known reason. Within this sample are fewer than 65,000 clones, with about 80% of them counted one time only. About 9.4% of the sample goes to the ten largest clones. The sample was blood. The receptors come from a man between 65 and 85 years old in good health.

The gene calls are TRBV7-2 and TRBJ1-5; TRBD1 might be the D (5 bases). The CDR3 length is 15 residues. Per germline, CDR1 SGHTA and CDR2 FQGNSA. Trimming stripped 1 base from V and 9 bases from J, with 16 bases between. CDR3 loop: CASSLVSGRDRPQHF. The CDR3 bases are TGTGCCAGCAGCTTAGTCTCTGGCAGGGACCGGCCCCAGCATTTT.

This rearrangement joins TRBV5-1 to TRBJ2-1, with 8 bases aligning to TRBD2. This CDR3 has 15 residues. The germline V gene has CDR1 SGHRS and CDR2 YFSETQ. Trimming at V came to 4 bases and at J to 0 bases, leaving 3 bases not matched to a gene. The CDR3 DNA sequence: TGCGCCAGCAGCCCAGGGACTAGCTCCTACAATGAGCAGTTCTTC. This sequence encodes CASSPGTSSYNEQFF.

The CDR3 bases are TGTGCCAGCAGTTTACAGGGTGTAGTTTCTGGAAACACCATATATTTT. Translating gives CASSLQGVVSGNTIYF. V is TRBV28 and J is TRBJ1-3; perhaps TRBD1 as D (5 bases). This CDR3 contains 16 residues. The V end lost 2 bases, the J end lost 1 base, and 12 bases lay between the germline ends. Germline V gene lookup returns CDR1 MDHEN and CDR2 SYDVKM.

The chain couples TRBV18 to TRBJ2-5, with TRBD1 identical over 10 bases. The length of the CDR3 is 15 residues. J lost 4 bases, V lost 4 bases, and 6 bases had no gene match. The germline CDR1 and CDR2 sequences are KGHSH and LQKENI. CDR3 sequence reads: CASSRGQGRGETQYF. Written as DNA, the CDR3 is TGTGCCAGCTCACGGGGACAGGGGAGAGGAGAGACCCAGTACTTC.

This rearrangement joins TRBV16 to TRBJ1-5, with TRBD1 matching over 7 bases. The CDR3 contains 15 residues. Per germline, CDR1 KGHSY and CDR2 FQNENV. After removal of 1 base from V and 5 bases from J, the junction contained 5 bases not matched to a gene. The CDR3 here is CASSQFDRDHQPQHF. The DNA for the CDR3 is TGTGCCAGCAGCCAATTTGACAGGGATCATCAGCCCCAGCATTTT.

J is TRBJ2-7 and V is TRBV2; D possibly matches TRBD1 or TRBD2 (5 bases each). Trimming took 5 bases from V and 8 from J, leaving 16 bases between them. The CDR3 totals 13 residues. The germline V gene has CDR1 SNHLY and CDR2 FYNNEI. In DNA, the CDR3 is TGTGCCAGCAGTTCCCGCAGGGCTAGCAAGCAGTACTTC. Amino acid sequence: CASSSRRASKQYF.

This clone has more than one count but fewer than ten. The V and J genes are TRBV6-6 and TRBJ2-5, with D unresolved. Per the germline V gene, CDR1 is MNHNY and CDR2 is SVGAGI (reference sequence). The CDR3 is made up of 14 amino acids. Trimming pared 2 bases from V and 6 bases from J, leaving 13 bases between. The CDR3 loop reads CASSYGQNQKTQYF. The CDR3 DNA follows: TGTGCCAGCAGTTACGGGCAGAACCAGAAGACCCAGTACTTC.

The chain carries TRBV7-4 and TRBJ2-3; 15 bases map to TRBD2. J lost 5 bases, V lost 0 bases, and 6 bases had no gene match. CDR3 length equals 18 residues. Germline V lookup: CDR1 SGHVT, CDR2 SQSDAQ. The DNA for the CDR3 is TGTGCCAGCAGCTTAGCGGGGACTAGCGGGGGGAATTTAGATACGCAGTATTTT. Translation gives CASSLAGTSGGNLDTQYF.

V is TRBV2 and J is TRBJ2-1; D possibly uses TRBD1 or TRBD2 (5 bases each). The CDR3 totals 16 residues. CDR1 and CDR2 from the germline V gene are SNHLY and FYNNEI. Trimming stripped 4 bases from V and 6 bases from J, with 19 bases between. CDR3 loop: CASSARGLRGSNEQFF. In nucleotides, the CDR3 is TGTGCCAGCAGTGCCCGGGGCTTGAGGGGCTCCAATGAGCAGTTCTTC.

The table lists this clone with a count of one. The V call is TRBV12-3 or TRBV12-4, the J call TRBJ1-2; D perhaps matches TRBD1 (5 bases). CDR3 length: 11 amino acids. With 4 bases removed from V and 7 bases from J, the gap between germline ends came to 7 bases. The CDR3 coding sequence is TGTGCCAGCAGTTCGGACATTGGCTACACCTTC. This codes for CASSSDIGYTF.

The chain carries TRBV21-1 and TRBJ2-7; the table's D call of TRBD1 was not tested on the DNA. TRBV21-1 is a pseudogene segment. This CDR3 region has 15 residues. CDR3 residues: CASSPQEHTAYEQYF. DNA for the CDR3: TGTGCCAGCAGCCCACAGGAGCACACGGCCTACGAGCAGTACTTC.

This clone is a singleton in its sample. This rearrangement joins TRBV10-1 to TRBJ1-2; 7 bases are shared with TRBD1. Per the germline V gene, CDR1 is WNHNN and CDR2 is SYGVQD (reference sequence). The J segment lost 2 bases and the V segment lost 8 bases, leaving 8 bases of the junction unmatched. This CDR3 has 14 amino acids. In DNA form, the CDR3 reads TGCGCCAGCCCCCTCGGACAGGAGAACTATGGCTACACCTTC. As protein: CASPLGQENYGYTF.

This rearrangement joins TRBV7-2 to TRBJ2-3, with D uncertain. The germline V gene encodes CDR1 SGHTA and CDR2 FQGNSA. V dropped 3 bases and J dropped 5 bases, with 12 bases sitting between them. CDR3 length: 14 amino acids. The CDR3 loop is CASSFTWEGDTQYF. CDR3 DNA sequence: TGTGCCAGCAGCTTTACGTGGGAAGGAGATACGCAGTATTTT. The variable domain in full, with the rest retrieved from reference TRBV7-2 and TRBJ2-3, is GAGVSQSPSNKVTEKGKDVELRCDPISGHTALYWYRQSLGQGLEFLIYFQGNSAPDKSGLPSDRFSAERTGGSVSTLTIQRTQQEDSAVYLCASSFTWEGDTQYFGPGTRLTVL.

The chain combines TRBV18 with TRBJ2-7, with 7 bases aligning to TRBD1. Germline loops: CDR1 KGHSH, CDR2 LQKENI. This CDR3 spans 14 amino acids. J gave up 2 bases and V 5 bases, and 6 bases lay outside the gene matches. CDR3 DNA sequence: TGTGCCAGCTCATCTAAGACAGGGACCTACGAGCAGTACTTC. It specifies CASSSKTGTYEQYF.

The chain couples TRBV28 to TRBJ2-7, with 8 bases fitting TRBD1. From germline, CDR1 is MDHEN and CDR2 SYDVKM. The CDR3 has 24 residues. After removal of 2 bases from V and 0 bases from J, the junction contained 30 bases not matched to a gene. Here the CDR3 reads CASSLDGFRQGAILNKRSSYEQYF. The CDR3 DNA follows: TGTGCCAGCAGTTTAGACGGGTTTCGGCAGGGGGCGATACTAAACAAGAGGAGCTCCTACGAGCAGTACTTC.

The chain links TRBV19 to TRBJ2-3, with 13 bases aligning to TRBD2. The CDR3 contains 17 residues. Trimming removed 4 bases from V and 4 bases from J; junction bases left unmatched: 8. Germline CDR1 LNHDA, CDR2 SQIVND (reference sequence). The CDR3 here is CASSTRGTSGTADTQYF. The DNA for the CDR3 is TGTGCCAGTAGTACTCGTGGGACTAGCGGGACGGCAGATACGCAGTATTTT.

This clone has just one count. The rearrangement joins TRBV19 to TRBJ1-1; 10 nucleotides align to TRBD1. CDR1 is LNHDA, CDR2 SQIVND, per germline (reference sequence). The CDR3 has 16 amino acids. The J segment lost 6 bases and the V segment lost 3 bases, leaving 10 bases of the junction unmatched. The CDR3: CASSIPPGTGVPEAFF. CDR3 nucleotides: TGTGCCAGTAGTATCCCTCCCGGGACAGGGGTCCCTGAAGCTTTCTTT.